This record concerns one T cell receptor (beta chain) sequence. The entry originates in a study of OX40 agonist ivuxolimab in advanced cancers. Generated by immunoSEQ multiplex PCR, the TCRdb table keeps only in-frame clones and is missing some. The profile covers 60,000 or so clones, with around 93% appearing a single time and around a fifth taken by the ten largest. The CDR3 loop spans 15 amino acids. Germline V gene lookup returns CDR1 SGDLS and CDR2 YYNGEE. V was clipped by 2 bases and J by 4 bases; unmatched bases: 3. The V call is TRBV9, the J call TRBJ2-1; TRBD1 matches at 10 bases. The receptor's source is an adult with an advanced solid tumor such as melanoma, head and neck, liver or kidney cancer. The specimen was CD4+ or CD8+ T cells sorted from blood, collected in a trial of the OX40 agonist ivuxolimab. Here the CDR3 reads CASSVGDRGYNEQFF. The CDR3 nucleotides read TGTGCCAGCAGCGTGGGGGACAGGGGTTACAATGAGCAGTTCTTC. The full variable domain, its missing parts supplied by reference TRBV9 and TRBJ2-1, is DSGVTQTPKHLITATGQRVTLRCSPRSGDLSVYWYQQSLDQGLQFLIQYYNGEERAKGNILERFSAQQFPDLHSELNLSSLELGDSALYFCASSVGDRGYNEQFFGPGTRLTVL.